The 13 T cell receptor beta chains given below trace back to one sample, sequenced in a study of cytomegalovirus exposure and HLA in healthy donors. 13 Jbeta primers and 60 Vbeta primers were used for the PCR. Repertoires were generated with immunoSEQ multiplex PCR, while TCRdb's copy carries only in-frame clones and drops some. The repertoire has about 200,000 clones, 75% to 90% of them found once; the top ten carry around 3%. The sequencing input was PBMCs. The receptors were gathered from a woman between 40 and 55 years old in good health and CMV-seronegative.

This clone came up a few times. The chain carries TRBV18 and TRBJ1-1; D call uncertain. V was shortened by 2 bases and J by 8 bases, with 12 bases between the two germline ends. This CDR3 spans 13 amino acids. The germline V gene encodes CDR1 KGHSH and CDR2 LQKENI. This CDR3 reads CASSPNNGEEAFF. The CDR3 DNA follows: TGTGCCAGCTCACCAAATAACGGGGAAGAAGCTTTCTTT.

The chain joins TRBV13 to TRBJ1-5; no reliable D call. The germline V and J ends were trimmed by 3 bases and 4 bases, with 13 bases remaining between them. The germline gives CDR1 PRHDT, CDR2 FYEKMQ (reference sequence). The CDR3 contains 15 residues. The CDR3 loop reads CASSLSSGRNQPQHF. The CDR3 DNA reads TGTGCCAGCAGCTTGTCCTCCGGTCGTAATCAGCCCCAGCATTTT.

The chain combines TRBV19 with TRBJ2-1, with D possibly matching TRBD1 (6 bases). This CDR3 is 12 amino acids long. Germline CDR1 LNHDA, CDR2 SQIVND (reference sequence). V shed 8 bases and J shed 5 bases, with 10 bases lying between them. CDR3 nucleotides: TGTGCCAGTCTGACAGGTCACAATGAGCAGTTCTTC. Translation: CASLTGHNEQFF. The variable domain in full, with the rest retrieved from reference TRBV19 and TRBJ2-1, is DGGITQSPKYLFRKEGQNVTLSCEQNLNHDAMYWYRQDPGQGLRLIYYSQIVNDFQKGDIAEGYSVSREKKESFPLTVTSAQKNPTAFYLCASLTGHNEQFFGPGTRLTVL.

The chain links TRBV6-1 to TRBJ1-2; D is uncertain. CDR1 is MNHNS, CDR2 SASEGT, per germline. V was cut by 6 bases and J by 7 bases, with 15 bases left in between. This CDR3 is built from 13 residues. CDR3 sequence (DNA): TGTGCCAGCAGCCTCACAGCAGCTCCTGGCTACACCTTC. It specifies CASSLTAAPGYTF.

The gene calls are TRBV30 and TRBJ2-1; 12 bases line up with TRBD2. Trimming removed 2 bases from V and 7 bases from J; junction bases left unmatched: 12. The germline CDR1 and CDR2 sequences are GTSNPN and SVGIG (reference sequence). The CDR3 sequence is 17 residues long. The CDR3 DNA reads TGTGCCTGGAGTCCAAACCGACTAGCGGGAGTATTAAATGAGCAGTTCTTC. It encodes CAWSPNRLAGVLNEQFF.

The rearrangement links TRBV7-8 to TRBJ2-2; maybe TRBD2 (6 bases). CDR3 length equals 17 residues. From germline, CDR1 is SGHVS and CDR2 FQNEAQ. V gave up 5 bases and J gave up 1 base, with 17 bases separating them. The CDR3: CASSKNWGELNTGELFF. The CDR3, as DNA: TGTGCCAGCAGCAAGAACTGGGGGGAACTGAACACCGGGGAGCTGTTTTTT.

The chain has TRBV29-1 and TRBJ2-7; perhaps TRBD1 as D (5 bases). Trimming pared 7 bases from V and 6 bases from J, leaving 19 bases between. The CDR3 runs 13 residues. The V gene's germline CDR1 is SQVTM and CDR2 ANQGSEA. The CDR3 bases are TGCAGCGCCCGAACGGACACCCGCGGCGAGCAGTACTTC. The encoded protein is CSARTDTRGEQYF.

This chain joins TRBV6-1 and TRBJ1-6; 7 bases match TRBD1. This CDR3 has 14 amino acids. Germline V gene lookup returns CDR1 MNHNS and CDR2 SASEGT. V shed 5 bases, J shed 5 bases, and the junction held 3 bases outside the gene matches. The CDR3 DNA follows: TGTGCCAGCAGTCCGGGACAGCATAATTCACCCCTCCACTTT. As protein: CASSPGQHNSPLHF.

This clone was counted a few times. The V gene is TRBV4-1, the J gene TRBJ2-6; 8 bases agree with TRBD2. Losses at the gene ends were 4 bases for V and 0 bases for J; bases not matched to a gene: 5. The length of the CDR3 is 17 residues. From germline, CDR1 is MGHRA and CDR2 YSYEKL. Here the CDR3 reads CASSRSGASSGANVLTF. The CDR3 DNA follows: TGCGCCAGCAGCCGTAGCGGGGCAAGCTCTGGGGCCAACGTCCTGACTTTC.

V is TRBV27 and J is TRBJ2-7; perhaps TRBD1 as D (6 bases). The CDR3 is 15 residues long. Per the germline V gene, CDR1 is MNHEY and CDR2 is SMNVEV (reference sequence). With 0 bases removed from V and 5 bases from J, the gap between germline ends came to 14 bases. The CDR3 loop reads CASSLSGGGNNEQYF. CDR3 bases: TGTGCCAGCAGTTTATCAGGGGGTGGTAATAACGAGCAGTACTTC.

This clone was picked up a small number of times. This chain uses TRBV5-1 with TRBJ1-2, with 9 bases fitting TRBD1. After removal of 0 bases from V and 2 bases from J, the junction contained 2 bases not matched to a gene. Germline V gives CDR1 SGHRS, CDR2 YFSETQ. This CDR3 region has 15 residues. The CDR3, as DNA: TGCGCCAGCAGCTTGGGACAGGGGGGCAACTATGGCTACACCTTC. It encodes CASSLGQGGNYGYTF.

The J gene is TRBJ2-7, the V gene TRBV7-9; 11 bases match TRBD2. V trimming: 3 bases; J trimming: 5 bases; junction bases outside the gene matches: 3. The CDR3 extends over 14 amino acids. Looked up from germline, CDR1 is SEHNR and CDR2 is FQNEAQ (reference sequence). In nucleotides, the CDR3 is TGTGCCAGCAGCTTTAGCGGGAGGGCCAACGAGCAGTACTTC. This codes for CASSFSGRANEQYF.

J is TRBJ2-2 and V is TRBV6-5; perhaps TRBD1 as D (5 bases). The CDR3 runs to 16 residues. Germline V CDR1 and CDR2: MNHEY, SVGAGI. V shed 0 bases and J shed 6 bases, with 14 bases lying between them. The CDR3 region is CASSYSLGLGAGELFF. The CDR3 DNA is TGTGCCAGCAGTTACTCCTTGGGGCTAGGGGCCGGGGAGCTGTTTTTT.